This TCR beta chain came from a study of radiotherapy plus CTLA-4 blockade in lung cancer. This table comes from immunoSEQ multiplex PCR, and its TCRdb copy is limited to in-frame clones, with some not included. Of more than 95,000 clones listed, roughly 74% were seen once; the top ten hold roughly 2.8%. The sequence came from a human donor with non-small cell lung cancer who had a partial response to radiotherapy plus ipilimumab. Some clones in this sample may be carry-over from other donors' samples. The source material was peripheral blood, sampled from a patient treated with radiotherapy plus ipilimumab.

The CDR3 protein is CASSLGADYNSPLHF. The CDR3 DNA follows: TGCGCCAGCAGCTTGGGGGCAGATTATAATTCACCCCTCCACTTT. The J gene is TRBJ1-6, the V gene TRBV5-1; D not certain. Trimming left V 0 bases short and J 4 bases short, with 8 bases between. Germline V lookup: CDR1 SGHRS, CDR2 YFSETQ. The CDR3 loop spans 15 amino acids.